Each of the 8 T cell receptor beta chains below was sequenced from the same sample in a study of T-cell memory formation after mild COVID-19. TCRdb used MiXCR to reprocess the 5' RACE reads, holding one entry per CDR3 protein. The table shows about 430,000 distinct CDR3 sequences, with approximately 25% occurring only once. Sequencing was done on a sample of PBMCs or a T cell subset sorted from them (not recorded which). The source of these receptors is an adult woman who had mild COVID-19 (a few samples of this study predate the infection). Cell type and time point are not known.

This clonotype came up many times. The chain recombines TRBV5-1 with TRBJ2-3; TRBD2 matches 14 bases. Germline CDR1 SGHRS, CDR2 YFSETQ. Trimming removed 4 bases from V and 0 bases from J; junction bases left unmatched: 4. CDR3 length: 17 amino acids. This CDR3 is CASSLGLAGASTDTQYF. The CDR3 region has the DNA TGCGCCAGCAGCCTGGGACTAGCGGGAGCTAGCACAGATACGCAGTATTTT.

The J gene is TRBJ2-7, the V gene TRBV9; 7 nucleotides agree with TRBD2. Germline assignment: CDR1 SGDLS and CDR2 YYNGEE. This CDR3 contains 15 residues. J lost 3 bases, V lost 0 bases, and 6 bases had no gene match. The CDR3 protein is CASSVAQRGNYEQYF. CDR3 DNA sequence: TGTGCCAGCAGCGTAGCTCAGCGGGGCAACTACGAGCAGTACTTC.

This clonotype has only a few counts. The rearrangement links TRBV5-1 to TRBJ2-7; D is unclear. CDR1 SGHRS and CDR2 YFSETQ come from the germline V gene. V lost 4 bases, J lost 0 bases, and 11 bases lay in between. The CDR3 contains 14 residues. CDR3 coding DNA: TGCGCCAGCAGCCCTGACCGGATCTCCTACGAGCAGTACTTC. Translation gives CASSPDRISYEQYF. The full variable domain, its missing parts supplied by reference TRBV5-1 and TRBJ2-7, is KAGVTQTPRYLIKTRGQQVTLSCSPISGHRSVSWYQQTPGQGLQFLFEYFSETQRNKGNFPGRFSGRQFSNSRSEMNVSTLELGDSALYLCASSPDRISYEQYFGPGTRLTVT.

This sequence joins TRBV18 and TRBJ1-1; the match to TRBD1 covers 10 bases. Per germline, CDR1 KGHSH and CDR2 LQKENI. CDR3 size: 16 residues. Trimming cost V 4 bases and J 1 base; bases outside gene matches: 6. CDR3: CASSLGTGETNTEAFF. In DNA, the CDR3 is TGTGCCAGCTCACTGGGGACAGGGGAAACGAACACTGAAGCTTTCTTT.

V usage is TRBV27 and J usage is TRBJ1-1, with 7 bases aligning to TRBD1. CDR3 length: 16 residues. V was clipped by 4 bases and J by 4 bases; unmatched bases: 12. Germline V lookup: CDR1 MNHEY, CDR2 SMNVEV (reference sequence). The CDR3 bases are TGTGCCAGCAGTTCGACCTACCCGACAGGGACCACTGAAGCTTTCTTT. Protein sequence: CASSSTYPTGTTEAFF.

In this sample, this clonotype turned up a few times. The chain joins TRBV23-1 to TRBJ2-1; possibly TRBD1 for D (5 bases). TRBV23-1 is reported as an ORF; its role is uncertain. This CDR3 is built from 13 residues. The V gene lost 7 bases and the J gene lost 5 bases, with 12 bases spanning the gap. CDR3 in amino acids: CASTLNRNNEQFF. The DNA of the CDR3 is TGCGCCAGCACCCTGAACAGGAACAATGAGCAGTTCTTC.

This clonotype was found many times. V gene TRBV20-1 combines with J gene TRBJ2-3, with unresolved D. The germline gives CDR1 DFQATT, CDR2 SNEGSKA (reference sequence). V lost 6 bases to trimming and J lost 3 bases, with 4 bases between them. This CDR3 is built from 10 residues. The CDR3 coding sequence is TGCAGTGCCGGGACAGATACGCAGTATTTT. Protein: CSAGTDTQYF.

This sequence joins TRBV29-1 and TRBJ2-3, with 9 bases identical to TRBD1. The germline gives CDR1 SQVTM, CDR2 ANQGSEA. The J segment lost 5 bases and the V segment lost 7 bases, leaving 10 bases of the junction unmatched. This CDR3 is built from 14 residues. This chain's CDR3 is CSGQKGQGGDTQYF. The CDR3 DNA sequence: TGCAGCGGGCAAAAGGGACAGGGTGGAGATACGCAGTATTTT.